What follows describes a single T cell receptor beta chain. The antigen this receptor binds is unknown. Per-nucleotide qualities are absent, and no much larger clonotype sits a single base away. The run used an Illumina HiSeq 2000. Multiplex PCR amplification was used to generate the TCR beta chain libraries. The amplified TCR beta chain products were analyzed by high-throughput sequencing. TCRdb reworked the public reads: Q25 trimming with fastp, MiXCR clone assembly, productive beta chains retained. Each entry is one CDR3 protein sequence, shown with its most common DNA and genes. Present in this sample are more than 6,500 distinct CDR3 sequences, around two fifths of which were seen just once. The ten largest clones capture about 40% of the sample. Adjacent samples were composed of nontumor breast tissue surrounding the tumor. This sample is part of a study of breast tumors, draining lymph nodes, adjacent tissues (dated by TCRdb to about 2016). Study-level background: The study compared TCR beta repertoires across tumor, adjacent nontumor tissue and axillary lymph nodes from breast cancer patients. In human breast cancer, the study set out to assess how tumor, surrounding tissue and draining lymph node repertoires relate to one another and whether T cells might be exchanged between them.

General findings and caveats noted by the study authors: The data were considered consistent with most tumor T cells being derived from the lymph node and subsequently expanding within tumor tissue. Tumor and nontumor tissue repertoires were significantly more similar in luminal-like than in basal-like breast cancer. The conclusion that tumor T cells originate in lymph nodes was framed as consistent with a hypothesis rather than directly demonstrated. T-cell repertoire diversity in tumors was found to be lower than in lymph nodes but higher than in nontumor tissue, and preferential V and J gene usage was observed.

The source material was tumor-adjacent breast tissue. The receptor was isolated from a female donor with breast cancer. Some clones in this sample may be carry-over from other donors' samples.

The DNA reads TGTGCCACCAGCAGAGATTGGAGGACAGGGGACCACGAGCAGTACTTC. The resulting protein is CATSRDWRTGDHEQYF. Recombination linked TRBV15 to TRBJ2-7, with 9 bases aligning to TRBD1. The germline V gene (reference sequence) provides CDR1 LNHNV and CDR2 YYDKDF. Taken from cysteine to phenylalanine, the CDR3 has 16 residues. Only the CDR3 portion is preserved as DNA: 48 bases, with reading frame beginning at the first base. V is pruned by 0 bases and J by 5 bases, leaving 8 bases of the junction without a gene match.